The 10 T cell receptor beta chains listed next were all sequenced from one sample in a study of shared clonotypes between healthy human individuals. Here immunoSEQ multiplex PCR was the method, and the copy in TCRdb shows in-frame clones only, minus some. The table lists over a million clones, roughly 95% of them singletons, with over 1% in the top ten. Material: naive CD4+ T cells sorted from blood. Subset of the sample: CD45RA+ positively selected. All receptors derive from a man younger than 40 in good health.

The chain links TRBV5-5 to TRBJ1-4; weak D call: TRBD1 (5 bases). Trimming removed 0 bases from V and 8 bases from J, with 11 bases in between. CDR3 length: 14 residues. CDR1 is SGHKS, CDR2 YYEKEE, per germline (reference sequence). The CDR3 DNA is TGTGCCAGCAGCTTGGTGGGGGGAGGCGAAAAACTGTTTTTT. Amino acids: CASSLVGGGEKLFF.

This clone has more than one count but fewer than ten. The V and J genes are TRBV29-1 and TRBJ2-7; 7 nucleotides agree with TRBD1. Germline values: CDR1 SQVTM, CDR2 ANQGSEA. After removal of 7 bases from V and 4 bases from J, the junction contained 13 bases not matched to a gene. This CDR3 has 14 amino acids. The CDR3 is CSAGLQGKVYEQYF. The CDR3 DNA reads as TGCAGCGCCGGTTTACAGGGGAAGGTTTACGAGCAGTACTTC.

The chain uses TRBV11-2 and TRBJ2-1, with 13 bases identical to TRBD2. The CDR3 length is 19 residues. V dropped 5 bases and J dropped 4; count of bases not matched to a gene: 14. Germline loops: CDR1 SGHAT, CDR2 FQNNGV. The CDR3, as DNA: TGTGCCAGCAGCCCTAGTCTCCGGACTAGCGGGAGAAGGTACAATGAGCAGTTCTTC. It encodes CASSPSLRTSGRRYNEQFF.

V usage is TRBV11-3 and J usage is TRBJ2-3, with a tentative D call TRBD2 (5 bases). Trimming shortened V by 4 bases and J by 5 bases, and 13 bases separated the two germline ends. Per germline, CDR1 SGHNT and CDR2 YENEEA. The CDR3 has 14 residues. The CDR3 is CASSSLRGRDTQYF. The CDR3 DNA reads TGTGCCAGCAGCTCGCTCCGAGGGCGAGATACGCAGTATTTT. The full variable domain, its missing parts supplied by reference TRBV11-3 and TRBJ2-3, is EAGVVQSPRYKIIEKKQPVAFWCNPISGHNTLYWYLQNLGQGPELLIRYENEEAVDDSQLPKDRFSAERLKGVDSTLKIQPAELGDSAVYLCASSSLRGRDTQYFGPGTRLTVL.

The genes are TRBV28 and TRBJ2-6; 9 nucleotides align to TRBD1. This CDR3 region has 17 residues. Trimming removed 8 bases from V and 1 base from J; junction bases left unmatched: 9. Germline V lookup: CDR1 MDHEN, CDR2 SYDVKM. This CDR3 reads CASCSGTGRSGANVLTF. DNA of the CDR3: TGTGCCAGCTGCTCCGGGACAGGGAGATCTGGGGCCAACGTCCTGACTTTC. Full variable domain (missing parts from reference TRBV28 and TRBJ2-6): DVKVTQSSRYLVKRTGEKVFLECVQDMDHENMFWYRQDPGLGLRLIYFSYDVKMKEKGDIPEGYSVSREKKERFSLILESASTNQTSMYLCASCSGTGRSGANVLTFGAGSRLTVL.

A note on this clone: The sample carries other DNA sequences with the same CDR3. V is TRBV18 and J is TRBJ2-7, with TRBD2 matching 14 bases. After removal of 3 bases from V and 3 bases from J, the junction contained 1 base not matched to a gene. CDR3 length: 15 residues. Germline CDR1 reads KGHSH; CDR2 reads LQKENI. The CDR3: CASSPGLAGDYEQYF. For the CDR3, the DNA is TGTGCCAGCTCACCGGGACTAGCGGGGGACTACGAGCAGTACTTC.

This chain links TRBV5-1 with TRBJ1-1; D is uncertain. The CDR3 consists of 16 residues. Germline V gene sequence: CDR1 SGHRS, CDR2 YFSETQ. Deletions cut 0 bases from V and 0 bases from J, with 12 bases between. The CDR3 nucleotides are TGCGCCAGCAGCTTGGACCCAGGACTAATGAACACTGAAGCTTTCTTT. It translates to CASSLDPGLMNTEAFF.

This sequence joins TRBV27 and TRBJ2-7, with TRBD1 matching 10 bases. The CDR3 has 16 amino acids. The germline CDR1 and CDR2 sequences are MNHEY and SMNVEV (reference sequence). V lost 1 base and J lost 7; bases outside the gene matches: 10. The CDR3 loop reads CASSLYSGQGLREQYF. CDR3 coding DNA: TGTGCCAGCAGTTTATATTCGGGACAGGGGCTGAGGGAGCAGTACTTC.

The chain carries TRBV6-6 and TRBJ2-7, with TRBD1 identical over 7 bases. Germline V gene lookup returns CDR1 MNHNY and CDR2 SVGAGI (reference sequence). The V and J ends lost 0 bases and 2 bases, in that order; junction bases with no gene match: 4. This CDR3 has 15 amino acids. CDR3 sequence: CASSYSTGWAYEQYF. Here the CDR3 DNA reads TGTGCCAGCAGTTACTCGACAGGGTGGGCCTACGAGCAGTACTTC.

The CDR3 reads CASSPRWRGETQYF. CDR3 coding DNA: TGCGCCAGCAGCCCACGCTGGAGGGGAGAGACCCAGTACTTC. The chain joins TRBV4-3 to TRBJ2-5, with D possibly matching TRBD2 (6 bases). The V gene lost 4 bases and the J gene lost 4 bases, with 13 bases spanning the gap. This CDR3 is built from 14 residues. Germline lookup yields CDR1 LGHNA and CDR2 YSLEER.